A single sample gave rise to the 6 T cell receptor beta chains below, sequenced in a study of STAT3 mutations in large granular lymphocyte leukemia. Study findings and constraints: Every T-LGLL patient had at least one immunodominant TCRbeta clonotype.

Sequenced by immunoSEQ multiplex PCR; TCRdb stores in-frame clones only, minus some. The sample includes roughly 31,000 clones, 60% to 85% of them seen just once. These TCRs are of unknown antigen specificity. The material sequenced was peripheral blood mononuclear cells. The receptors originated from a woman aged 45-59 years with T-cell large granular lymphocyte leukemia. Some clones in this sample may be carry-over from other donors' samples.

This sequence joins TRBV7-9 and TRBJ2-2, with D maybe TRBD1 (7 bases). With 11 bases removed from V and 3 bases from J, the gap between germline ends came to 16 bases. The CDR3 loop spans 14 amino acids. Per germline, CDR1 SEHNR and CDR2 FQNEAQ (reference sequence). The CDR3 DNA reads as TGTGCCCCGGGGGCAGGGGGTGACACCGGGGAGCTGTTTTTT. It yields the protein CAPGAGGDTGELFF.

The genes are TRBV27 and TRBJ2-7; the match to TRBD1 covers 9 bases. Per the germline V gene, CDR1 is MNHEY and CDR2 is SMNVEV (reference sequence). The V and J ends lost 6 bases and 1 base, in that order; junction bases with no gene match: 10. The CDR3 has 16 amino acids. CDR3 bases: TGTGCCAGCAGGGTTACCACGGGACAGGGATCCTACGAGCAGTACTTC. Translation gives CASRVTTGQGSYEQYF.

V gene TRBV18 combines with J gene TRBJ2-1, with D unresolved. Germline V gives CDR1 KGHSH, CDR2 LQKENI. Trimming left V 3 bases short and J 2 bases short, with 8 bases between. The CDR3 spans 14 residues. The CDR3 sequence: CASSPSAPYNEQFF. CDR3 nucleotide sequence: TGTGCCAGCTCACCGAGCGCTCCCTACAATGAGCAGTTCTTC.

V gene TRBV20-1 combines with J gene TRBJ2-7; D gene ambiguous. Germline CDR1 DFQATT, CDR2 SNEGSKA (reference sequence). The CDR3 consists of 11 residues. With 3 bases removed from V and 6 bases from J, the gap between germline ends came to 9 bases. The CDR3 is CSASHSREQYF. Here the CDR3 DNA reads TGCAGTGCTAGTCACTCGCGCGAGCAGTACTTC.

This clone occurred a few times. V is TRBV28 and J is TRBJ1-3; tentatively, D is TRBD1 (6 bases). Germline lookup yields CDR1 MDHEN and CDR2 SYDVKM. Between the trimmed V and J ends, which lost 2 bases and 3 bases, there was a span of 11 bases. This CDR3 has 15 residues. CDR3 sequence: CASSLLQGYGNTIYF. DNA of the CDR3: TGTGCCAGCAGTTTACTACAGGGTTATGGAAACACCATATATTTT.

This chain connects TRBV5-1 to TRBJ2-3; perhaps TRBD2 as D (6 bases). Germline CDR1 SGHRS, CDR2 YFSETQ. CDR3 size: 15 residues. V was pared by 4 bases and J by 2 bases, with 14 bases between. The CDR3 reads CASSLRGGFTDTQYF. The DNA of the CDR3 is TGCGCCAGCAGCCTAAGGGGAGGCTTCACAGATACGCAGTATTTT. The full variable domain, with the rest looked up from reference TRBV5-1 and TRBJ2-3, is KAGVTQTPRYLIKTRGQQVTLSCSPISGHRSVSWYQQTPGQGLQFLFEYFSETQRNKGNFPGRFSGRQFSNSRSEMNVSTLELGDSALYLCASSLRGGFTDTQYFGPGTRLTVL.